Reported below is one T cell receptor (beta chain). Its antigen is currently unknown. The record originates from a study of cytomegalovirus exposure and HLA in healthy donors. Whole-study results and caveats: A few CMV-associated chains proved CMV antigen-specific in vitro.

CDR1 is SGDLS and CDR2 is YYNGEE in the germline V gene. This CDR3 spans 15 amino acids. Germline trimming cut 2 bases from V and 9 bases from J; bases unmatched to any gene: 5. Here immunoSEQ multiplex PCR was the method, and the copy in TCRdb shows in-frame clones only, minus some. The sample carries around 120,000 clones, around nine tenths recorded once. This chain connects TRBV9 to TRBJ2-1, with 13 bases that match TRBD2. This TCR derives from a woman between 18 and 29 years old in good health and CMV-seropositive. Sequences were obtained from PBMCs. The CDR3 loop is CASSVTSGGAGEQFF. The CDR3 nucleotides read TGTGCCAGCAGCGTTACTAGCGGGGGGGCGGGTGAGCAGTTCTTC.